This TCR beta chain emerged from a study of shared clonotypes between healthy human individuals. V trimming: 1 base; J trimming: 1 base; junction bases outside the gene matches: 12. Germline CDR1 is MDHEN and CDR2 is SYDVKM. The CDR3 totals 20 residues. Some clones are missing from TCRdb's copy, which holds only in-frame ones; the method was immunoSEQ multiplex PCR. The top ten clones hold under 2% of a sample with approximately 2,000,000 clones, 90% to 95% of them seen once. It was CD45RO-negative cells, positively selected for CCR7, that made up naive CD8 cells, with terminally differentiated effector memory CD45RA+ cells excluded.

The TCR was taken from a man in his late teens or twenties in good health. Some clones in this sample may be carry-over from other donors' samples. The genes are TRBV28 and TRBJ2-1, with 11 bases aligning to TRBD2. The specimen sequenced was naive CD8+ T cells from PBMCs. CDR3 sequence reads: CASSLFESIAGGPSYNEQFF. In DNA form, the CDR3 reads TGTGCCAGCAGTTTATTTGAATCCATAGCGGGAGGGCCGTCCTACAATGAGCAGTTCTTC.